The rows below give T cell receptor beta chains drawn from one sample of a study of T cell responses to AZD1222 COVID-19 vaccine. Clones were sequenced by immunoSEQ multiplex PCR, and TCRdb holds only the in-frame ones, with some missing. The table includes 95,000 to 150,000 clones, roughly 90% detected once. The sequencing here drew on peripheral blood, taken on day 0 of AZD1222 vaccination. The receptors stem from an adult in good health. CDR3s include the opening cysteine and the closing phenylalanine or tryptophan. The D gene is left open where the match is weak. Size is stated for part of the rows, as once, few or many counts, or as a class when the clone is expanded.

clone size	V gene	D gene	J gene	CDR3 DNA	CDR3 protein
NA	TRBV6-6	TRBD2	TRBJ2-3	TGTGCCAGCAGTGCTAGCGGGGGGCCCCCAGATACGCAGTATTTT	CASSASGGPPDTQYF
NA	TRBV7-9	NA	TRBJ2-2	TGTGCCAGCAGCTTAAAAGGGACCGCGGGGGAGCTGTTTTTT	CASSLKGTAGELFF
NA	TRBV10-3	NA	TRBJ2-7	TGTGCCAACGGGGGAACTAGTACCTACGAGCAGTACTTC	CANGGTSTYEQYF
NA	TRBV30	NA	TRBJ1-2	TGTGCCTGGAGGCGTGACTATGGCTACACCTTC	CAWRRDYGYTF
NA	TRBV6-2/TRBV6-3	TRBD2	TRBJ2-5	TGTGCCAGCAGTTACGGGGCTAGCGGGAGGGCCTTGGAGACCCAGTACTTC	CASSYGASGRALETQYF
NA	TRBV7-6	TRBD1	TRBJ1-3	TGTGCCAGCAGCCACCGGGACAGGGAGTTAGGAAACACCATGTATTTT	CASSHRDRELGNTMYF
NA	TRBV7-7	TRBD2	TRBJ2-1	TGTGCTAGCAGCTTAGACCCGATTACTAGCGGGAGTAGGAATGAGCAGTTCTTC	CASSLDPITSGSRNEQFF
NA	TRBV27	TRBD2	TRBJ2-7	TGTGCCACAGCAGCGAGGACTAGGCTTATGTACGAGCAGTACTTC	CATAARTRLMYEQYF
NA	TRBV29-1	TRBD2	TRBJ2-1	TGCAGCGTTGAACCCCCGGGGGGGGCTAGCTGGAATGAGCAGTTCTTC	CSVEPPGGASWNEQFF
NA	TRBV19	NA	TRBJ2-4	TGTGCCAGTGGTACCCTAGCCAAAAACATTCAGTACTTC	CASGTLAKNIQYF
NA	TRBV5-8	TRBD1	TRBJ1-6	TGTGCCAGCAGCTGGGGACAGGGGGCGCGCTCACCCCTCCACTTT	CASSWGQGARSPLHF
NA	TRBV11-2	TRBD2	TRBJ2-7	TGTGCCAGCAGCTTAGGCCTAGCGGGTTACGAGCAGTACTTC	CASSLGLAGYEQYF
NA	TRBV13	TRBD1	TRBJ1-2	TGTGCCAGCAGCTCGCGGGACAGAATTAACTATGGCTACACCTTC	CASSSRDRINYGYTF
NA	TRBV6-5	NA	TRBJ1-5	TGTGCCAGCGAGCCGGCCCACTATAGCAATCAGCCCCAGCATTTT	CASEPAHYSNQPQHF
few	TRBV7-9	NA	TRBJ1-4	TGTGCCAGCAGCTTATCAAAACTAAGAGGAGCCGCAACTAATGAAAAACTGTTTTTT	CASSLSKLRGAATNEKLFF
once	TRBV19	NA	TRBJ2-2	TGTGCCAGTGGGGGTGTTACTTTTTTGGACACCGGGGAGCTGTTTTTT	CASGGVTFLDTGELFF
NA	TRBV27	TRBD1	TRBJ2-7	TGTGCCAGCAGTCGTCTAAGAGACAGGGTAAACGAGCAGTACTTC	CASSRLRDRVNEQYF
once	TRBV7-9	NA	TRBJ1-5	TGTGCCAGCAGCGGGCAGAATCAGCCCCAGCATTTT	CASSGQNQPQHF
NA	TRBV18	TRBD1	TRBJ1-1	TGTGCCAGCTCACCTGACAGGGTGGTCACTGAAGCTTTCTTT	CASSPDRVVTEAFF
once	TRBV12-3/TRBV12-4	NA	TRBJ2-7	TGTGCCAGCAGTTTATTGGGGGGCGAGCAGTACTTC	CASSLLGGEQYF
NA	TRBV4-3	NA	TRBJ2-5	TGCGCCAGCAGCCAAGATCGGGGACGGGAGACCCAGTACTTC	CASSQDRGRETQYF
NA	TRBV19	NA	TRBJ1-2	TGTGCCCCCCCCGCAGACAATCCTAACTATGGCTACACCTTC	CAPPADNPNYGYTF
NA	TRBV18	NA	TRBJ2-7	TGTGCCAGCTCACCCCTGAAAGGGGCCGGATACGAGCAGTACTTC	CASSPLKGAGYEQYF
NA	TRBV28	NA	TRBJ1-6	TGTGCCAGCAGTTCGGGGGAGTCCAATTCACCCCTCCACTTT	CASSSGESNSPLHF
NA	TRBV7-9	TRBD2	TRBJ2-1	TGTGCCAGCAGCTTAGCCCTAGCGGGGGAATGGGGTGAGCAGTTCTTC	CASSLALAGEWGEQFF
NA	TRBV2	NA	TRBJ1-2	TGTGCCAGCATGGAGGGGCTCGGCTATGGCTACACCTTC	CASMEGLGYGYTF
NA	TRBV5-4	NA	TRBJ1-3	TGTGCCAGCAGCTTGAGGGACTCTGGAAACACCATATATTTT	CASSLRDSGNTIYF
NA	TRBV27	NA	TRBJ1-4	TGTGCCAGCAGTCAAGGGGGGTTCGTTGAAAAACTGTTTTTT	CASSQGGFVEKLFF
NA	TRBV11-2	TRBD1	TRBJ1-2	TGTGCCAGCAGCCCGGACAGGCGTAACTATGGCTACACCTTC	CASSPDRRNYGYTF
NA	TRBV6-2/TRBV6-3	NA	TRBJ1-3	TGTGCCAGCAGTTGGACCTTCCGCTCTGGAAACACCATATATTTT	CASSWTFRSGNTIYF
NA	TRBV6-6	NA	TRBJ1-2	TGTGCCAGCAGGCCTAGCCGAAGACCGAACTATGGCTACACCTTC	CASRPSRRPNYGYTF
NA	TRBV6-5	TRBD2	TRBJ2-3	TGTGCCAGCAAGGCCAGCGGGGACACAGATACGCAGTATTTT	CASKASGDTDTQYF
large	TRBV10-3	NA	TRBJ1-2	TGTGCCATCAGCTCCCCCGGGGATTTCTATGGCTACACCTTC	CAISSPGDFYGYTF
NA	TRBV13	NA	TRBJ1-6	TGTGCCAGCAGCTTAGGCCTGAGCCGGATCTATAATTCACCCCTCCACTTT	CASSLGLSRIYNSPLHF
NA	TRBV6-5	TRBD1	TRBJ1-2	TGTGCCAGCAGGGGGACAGGGGTTAGCTATGGCTACACCTTC	CASRGTGVSYGYTF
NA	TRBV1	NA	TRBJ2-3	TGCACCAGCAGCCAAGATAGTTGCGGGGGGGCCGGGGGTCGTCGCACAGATACGCAGTATTTT	CTSSQDSCGGAGGRRTDTQYF
NA	TRBV5-1	NA	TRBJ1-2	TGCGCCAGCAGCTTGGAAGGGGGCTATGGCTACACCTTC	CASSLEGGYGYTF
NA	TRBV10-1	NA	TRBJ1-1	TGCGCCAGCAGTGCCGGCGTCGGCAGCCCCATGAACACTGAAGCTTTCTTT	CASSAGVGSPMNTEAFF
NA	TRBV4-1	TRBD1	TRBJ2-2	TGCGCCAGCAGCCAGCGGACAGGGGAGGGCGGGGAGCTGTTTTTT	CASSQRTGEGGELFF
NA	TRBV6-5	TRBD2	TRBJ2-2	TGTGCCAGCCCGGGGGGTTCGAACACCGGGGAGCTGTTTTTT	CASPGGSNTGELFF
NA	TRBV27	NA	TRBJ2-7	TGTGCCAGCAGTTTTGGGGTGACCTACGAGCAGTACTTC	CASSFGVTYEQYF
NA	TRBV11-2	NA	TRBJ1-3	TGTGCCAGCAGCTTAGATCCCCCGACAGTAGTCTCTGGAAACACCATATATTTT	CASSLDPPTVVSGNTIYF
NA	TRBV6-1	NA	TRBJ1-3	TGTGCCAGCAGTGGTTATCGGGACGGCTCTGGAAACACCATATATTTT	CASSGYRDGSGNTIYF